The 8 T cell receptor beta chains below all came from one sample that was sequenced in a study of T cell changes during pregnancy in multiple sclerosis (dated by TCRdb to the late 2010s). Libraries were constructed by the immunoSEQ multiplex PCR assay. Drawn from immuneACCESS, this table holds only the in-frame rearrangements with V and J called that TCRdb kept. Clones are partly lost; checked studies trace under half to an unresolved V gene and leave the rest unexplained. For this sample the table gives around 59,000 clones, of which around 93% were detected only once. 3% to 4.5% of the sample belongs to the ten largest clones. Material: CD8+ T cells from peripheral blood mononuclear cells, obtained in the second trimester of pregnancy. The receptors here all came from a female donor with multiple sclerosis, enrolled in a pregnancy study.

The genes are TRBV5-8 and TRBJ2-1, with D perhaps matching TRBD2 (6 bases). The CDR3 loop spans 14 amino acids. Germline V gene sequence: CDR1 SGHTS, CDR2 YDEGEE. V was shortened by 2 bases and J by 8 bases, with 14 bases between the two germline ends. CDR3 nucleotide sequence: TGTGCCAGCAGCTTCGGGGGATCTCGGGATGAGCAGTTCTTC. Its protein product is CASSFGGSRDEQFF.

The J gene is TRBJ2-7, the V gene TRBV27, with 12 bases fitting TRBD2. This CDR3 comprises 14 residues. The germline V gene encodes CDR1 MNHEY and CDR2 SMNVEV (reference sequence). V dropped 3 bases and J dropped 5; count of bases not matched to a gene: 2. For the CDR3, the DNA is TGTGCCAGCAGTTTGAGGACTAGCGGGAACGAGCAGTACTTC. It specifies CASSLRTSGNEQYF.

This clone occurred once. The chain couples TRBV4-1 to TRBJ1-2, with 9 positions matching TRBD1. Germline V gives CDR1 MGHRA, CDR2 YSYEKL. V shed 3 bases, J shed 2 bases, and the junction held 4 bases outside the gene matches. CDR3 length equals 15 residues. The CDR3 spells CASSQGQGANYGYTF. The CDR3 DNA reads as TGCGCCAGCAGCCAGGGACAGGGCGCCAACTATGGCTACACCTTC.

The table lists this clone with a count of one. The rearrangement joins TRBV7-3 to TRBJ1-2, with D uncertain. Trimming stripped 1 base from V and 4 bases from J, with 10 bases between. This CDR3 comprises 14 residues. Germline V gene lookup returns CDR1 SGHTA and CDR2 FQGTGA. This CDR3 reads CASSLNPEVYGYTF. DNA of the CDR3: TGTGCCAGCAGCTTAAACCCGGAGGTCTATGGCTACACCTTC. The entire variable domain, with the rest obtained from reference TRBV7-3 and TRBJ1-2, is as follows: GAGVSQTPSNKVTEKGKYVELRCDPISGHTALYWYRQSLGQGPEFLIYFQGTGAADDSGLPNDRFFAVRPEGSVSTLKIQRTERGDSAVYLCASSLNPEVYGYTFGSGTRLTVV.

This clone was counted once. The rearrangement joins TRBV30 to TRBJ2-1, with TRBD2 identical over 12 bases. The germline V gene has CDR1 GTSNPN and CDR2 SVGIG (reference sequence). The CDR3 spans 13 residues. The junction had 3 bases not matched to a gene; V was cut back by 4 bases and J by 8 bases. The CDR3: CAWKRLAGDEQFF. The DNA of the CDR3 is TGTGCCTGGAAAAGACTAGCGGGAGATGAGCAGTTCTTC. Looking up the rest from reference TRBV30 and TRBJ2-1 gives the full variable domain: SQTIHQWPATLVQPVGSPLSLECTVEGTSNPNLYWYRQAAGRGLQLLFYSVGIGQISSEVPQNLSASRPQDRQFILSSKKLLLSDSGFYLCAWKRLAGDEQFFGPGTRLTVL.

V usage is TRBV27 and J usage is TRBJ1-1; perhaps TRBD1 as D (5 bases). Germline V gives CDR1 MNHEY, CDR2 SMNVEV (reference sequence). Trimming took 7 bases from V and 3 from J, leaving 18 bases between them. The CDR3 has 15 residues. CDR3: CASNDKGNGDTEAFF. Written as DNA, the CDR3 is TGTGCCAGCAACGACAAGGGGAATGGCGACACTGAAGCTTTCTTT.

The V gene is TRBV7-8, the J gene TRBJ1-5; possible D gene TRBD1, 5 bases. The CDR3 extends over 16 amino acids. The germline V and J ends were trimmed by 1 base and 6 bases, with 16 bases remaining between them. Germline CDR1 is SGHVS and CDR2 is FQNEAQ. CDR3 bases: TGTGCCAGCAGCTTAGAAGCAGGGTGGGGTACTCAGCCCCAGCATTTT. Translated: CASSLEAGWGTQPQHF. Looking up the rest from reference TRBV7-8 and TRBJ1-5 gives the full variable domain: GAGVSQSPRYKVAKRGQDVALRCDPISGHVSLFWYQQALGQGPEFLTYFQNEAQLDKSGLPSDRFFAERPEGSVSTLKIQRTQQEDSAVYLCASSLEAGWGTQPQHFGDGTRLSIL.

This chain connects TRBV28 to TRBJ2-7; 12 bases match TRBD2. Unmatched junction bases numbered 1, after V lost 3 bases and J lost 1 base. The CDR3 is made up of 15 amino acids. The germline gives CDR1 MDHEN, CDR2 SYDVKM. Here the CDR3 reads CASSFGTSGSYEQYF. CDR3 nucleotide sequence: TGTGCCAGCAGTTTCGGGACTAGCGGGTCCTACGAGCAGTACTTC.